This TCR beta chain emerged from a study of CD4+ T cells in melanoma. Findings and limits, study-wide: Reportedly, melanoma neoantigen-specific CD4+ T cells showed varied differentiation states. A reported correlation linked neoantigen-specific CD4+ T cells to CD8+, macrophage and B cell function.

The CDR3 runs 17 residues. In germline, CDR1 is SNHLY, CDR2 FYNNEI. V lost 6 bases and J 1 base, leaving 22 bases between the germline ends. Data came from immunoSEQ multiplex PCR; TCRdb stores just in-frame clones and leaves some out. The table lists 8,500 to 10,000 clones, about 73% of them singletons, with approximately 22% in the top ten. Worth noting for this clone: Antigen: not known.

This TCR was sampled from a human donor with melanoma. The sequenced sample was tumor tissue. This sequence joins TRBV2 and TRBJ2-7; D may correspond to TRBD1 or TRBD2 (5 bases each). The CDR3 coding sequence is TGTGCCAGCAGGCCCGACTTCCAGGCAGGGAGATCCTACGAGCAGTACTTC. Translating it yields CASRPDFQAGRSYEQYF.